This T cell receptor beta chain came from a study of read filtering for tumor transcriptome and immune sequencing. For the study at large: R-ISS stage counts were 8 or 9 for I, approximately 16 for II, more than 5 for III. After DNase treatment, RNA was made into whole-transcriptome libraries.

Sampling of bone marrow took place during active disease in every patient. The CDR3 is made up of 14 amino acids. Trimming took off 6 bases at V and 1 base at J, with 10 bases between the two ends. Germline assignment: CDR1 MDHEN and CDR2 SYDVKM. Many counts were recorded for this clonotype. Molecular barcoded adaptors covering alpha/delta and beta/gamma chains were used on approximately 440 ng RNA. TCRdb re-analysed the reads in MiXCR, keeping a single row per CDR3 protein. The sample lists 45,000 to 50,000 distinct CDR3 sequences; approximately 12% were seen once. Material: a population of CD138-negative cells sorted from bone marrow. The chain has TRBV28 and TRBJ2-4; TRBD2 is a possible D gene (6 bases). The origin of this receptor is a donor aged 40 or over with multiple myeloma. DNA for the CDR3: TGTGCCAGCAGACAGACTAGTGCCAAAAACATTCAGTACTTC. Translation: CASRQTSAKNIQYF. Full variable domain (outside the CDR3, taken from reference TRBV28 and TRBJ2-4): DVKVTQSSRYLVKRTGEKVFLECVQDMDHENMFWYRQDPGLGLRLIYFSYDVKMKEKGDIPEGYSVSREKKERFSLILESASTNQTSMYLCASRQTSAKNIQYFGAGTRLSVL.